This entry features one TCR beta chain sequence. These data are taken from a study of blood T cell repertoires in COVID-19. Study-level background: T cells, B-cell-depleted T cells, or PBMCs supplied cDNA or gDNA.

Sequencing used immunoSEQ multiplex PCR; TCRdb keeps in-frame clones, though not all of them. The sample has 250,000 or so clones; around nine tenths are singletons. The germline V gene encodes CDR1 SGHTA and CDR2 FQGNSA. The V end lost 5 bases, the J end lost 5 bases, and 11 bases lay between the germline ends. The CDR3 loop spans 13 amino acids. The chain is built from TRBV7-2 and TRBJ2-3; D not certain. Sequences were obtained from peripheral blood. The clonotype was recovered from a man between 18 and 29 years old with active or convalescent COVID-19. The CDR3 DNA follows: TGTGCCAGCAGCCGTATGCCACAAGATACGCAGTATTTT. Amino acids: CASSRMPQDTQYF.